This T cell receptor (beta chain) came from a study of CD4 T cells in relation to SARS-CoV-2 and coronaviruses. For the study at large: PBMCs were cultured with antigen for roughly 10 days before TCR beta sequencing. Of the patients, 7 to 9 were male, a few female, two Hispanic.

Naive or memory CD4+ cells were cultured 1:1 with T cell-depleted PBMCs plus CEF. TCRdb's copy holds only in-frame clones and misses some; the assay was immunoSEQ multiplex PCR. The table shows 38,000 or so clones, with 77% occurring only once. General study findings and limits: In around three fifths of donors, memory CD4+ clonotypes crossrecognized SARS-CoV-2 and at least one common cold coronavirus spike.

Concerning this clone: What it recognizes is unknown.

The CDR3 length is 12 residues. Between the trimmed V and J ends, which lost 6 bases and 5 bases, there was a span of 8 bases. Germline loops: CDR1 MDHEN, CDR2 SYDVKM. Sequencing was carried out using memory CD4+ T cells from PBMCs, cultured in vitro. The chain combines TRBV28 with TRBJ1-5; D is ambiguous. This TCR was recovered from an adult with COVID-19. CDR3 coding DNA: TGTGCCAGCAGCCGCACCGATCAGCCCCAGCATTTT. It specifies CASSRTDQPQHF.